A single T cell receptor (beta chain) is shown here with its context. This record comes from a study of blood T cell repertoires in COVID-19. The wider study: Spain, Italy and the United States supplied samples that represented acute and convalescent COVID-19. The cDNA or gDNA used as material had been derived from T cells, B-cell-depleted T cells, or PBMCs.

Per the study methods: Reference gene primer amplification gave nucleated cell count estimates. The method was immunoSEQ multiplex PCR; TCRdb's version includes in-frame clones alone and lacks a portion of them. V, J and clone size were drawn from that table, and D and trimming were deduced from the DNA. The sample yields roughly 38,000 clones, roughly 80% seen once. V dropped 5 bases and J dropped 0 bases, with 14 bases sitting between them. Germline CDR1 is LNHDA and CDR2 is SQIVND (reference sequence). The CDR3 consists of 17 residues. The sample was peripheral blood. The TCR was taken from a man aged 55 to 69 in a cohort sampled during active COVID-19. V gene TRBV19 combines with J gene TRBJ1-6, with unresolved D. CDR3 protein: CASSFATPSSYNSPLHF. CDR3 DNA sequence: TGTGCCAGTAGTTTCGCCACCCCGAGCTCCTATAATTCACCCCTCCACTTT.